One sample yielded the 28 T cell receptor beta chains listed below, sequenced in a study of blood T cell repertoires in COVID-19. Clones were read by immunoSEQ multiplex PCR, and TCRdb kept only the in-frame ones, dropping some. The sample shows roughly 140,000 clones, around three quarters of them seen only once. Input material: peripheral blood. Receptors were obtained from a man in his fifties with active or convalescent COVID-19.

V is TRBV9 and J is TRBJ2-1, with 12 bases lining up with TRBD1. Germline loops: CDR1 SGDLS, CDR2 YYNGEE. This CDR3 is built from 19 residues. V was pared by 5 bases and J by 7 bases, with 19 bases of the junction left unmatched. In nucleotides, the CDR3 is TGTGCCAGCAGATCAGGACCGCCCGGGACAGGGGGCGAGAAAAATGAGCAGTTCTTC. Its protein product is CASRSGPPGTGGEKNEQFF.

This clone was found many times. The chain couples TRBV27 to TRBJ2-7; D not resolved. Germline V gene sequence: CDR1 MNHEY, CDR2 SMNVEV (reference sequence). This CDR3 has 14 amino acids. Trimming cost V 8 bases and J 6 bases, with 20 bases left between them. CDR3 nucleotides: TGTGCCAGCCCCAAAATTCCCAGGCTGCTCGAGCAGTACTTC. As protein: CASPKIPRLLEQYF.

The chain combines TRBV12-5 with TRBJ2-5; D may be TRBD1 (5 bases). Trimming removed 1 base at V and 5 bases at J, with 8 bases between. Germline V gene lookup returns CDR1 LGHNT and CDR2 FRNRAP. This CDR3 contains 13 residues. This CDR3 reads CASGLAGWETQYF. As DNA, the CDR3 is TGTGCTAGTGGTTTGGCAGGGTGGGAGACCCAGTACTTC.

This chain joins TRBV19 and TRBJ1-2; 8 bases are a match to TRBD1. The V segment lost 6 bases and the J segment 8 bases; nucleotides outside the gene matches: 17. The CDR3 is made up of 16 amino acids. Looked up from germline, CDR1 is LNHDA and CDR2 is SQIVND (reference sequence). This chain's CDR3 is CASSRAQGQVGDGYTF. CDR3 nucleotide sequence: TGTGCCAGTAGCCGGGCCCAGGGACAGGTAGGGGACGGCTACACCTTC.

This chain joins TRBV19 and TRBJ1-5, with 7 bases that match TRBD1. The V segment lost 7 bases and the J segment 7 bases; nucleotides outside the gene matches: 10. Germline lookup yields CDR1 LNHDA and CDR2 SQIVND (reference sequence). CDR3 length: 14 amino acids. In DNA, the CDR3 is TGTGCCAGTATCGAGAACAGGGGAGAACAGCCCCAGCATTTT. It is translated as CASIENRGEQPQHF.

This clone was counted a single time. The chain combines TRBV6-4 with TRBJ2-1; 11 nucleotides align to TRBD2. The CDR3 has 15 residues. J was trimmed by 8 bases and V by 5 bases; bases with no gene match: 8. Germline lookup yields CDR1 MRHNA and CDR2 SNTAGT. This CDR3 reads CASSRLAGGTHEQFF. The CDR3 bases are TGTGCCAGCAGTCGCCTAGCGGGAGGAACCCATGAGCAGTTCTTC.

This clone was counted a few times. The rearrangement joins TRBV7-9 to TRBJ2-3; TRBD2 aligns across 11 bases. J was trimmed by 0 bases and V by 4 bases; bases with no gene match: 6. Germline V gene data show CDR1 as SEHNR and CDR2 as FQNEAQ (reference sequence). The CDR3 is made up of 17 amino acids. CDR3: CASSWTSGPTSTDTQYF. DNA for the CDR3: TGTGCCAGCAGCTGGACTAGCGGGCCTACTAGCACAGATACGCAGTATTTT.

The CDR3 coding sequence is TGTGCCAGCTCGCGCGGGACTAGCGGGAGCACAGATACGCAGTATTTT. Translating gives CASSRGTSGSTDTQYF. This sequence joins TRBV18 and TRBJ2-3; 12 nucleotides agree with TRBD2. Trimming cost V 6 bases and J 0 bases; bases outside gene matches: 4. Germline V gene sequence: CDR1 KGHSH, CDR2 LQKENI. The CDR3 totals 16 residues.

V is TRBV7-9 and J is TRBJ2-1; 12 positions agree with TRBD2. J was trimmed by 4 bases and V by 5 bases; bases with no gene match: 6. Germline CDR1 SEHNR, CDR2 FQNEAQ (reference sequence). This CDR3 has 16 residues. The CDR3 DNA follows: TGTGCCAGCAGCGGCCGGACTAGCGGGATATACAATGAGCAGTTCTTC. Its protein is CASSGRTSGIYNEQFF.

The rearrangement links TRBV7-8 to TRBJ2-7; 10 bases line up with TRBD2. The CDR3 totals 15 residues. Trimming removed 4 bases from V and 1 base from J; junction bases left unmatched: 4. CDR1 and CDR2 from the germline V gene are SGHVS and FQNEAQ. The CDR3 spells CASSSGLAASYEQYF. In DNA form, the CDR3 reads TGTGCCAGCAGCTCAGGACTAGCGGCGTCCTACGAGCAGTACTTC. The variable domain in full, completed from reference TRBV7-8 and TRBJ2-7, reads GAGVSQSPRYKVAKRGQDVALRCDPISGHVSLFWYQQALGQGPEFLTYFQNEAQLDKSGLPSDRFFAERPEGSVSTLKIQRTQQEDSAVYLCASSSGLAASYEQYFGPGTRLTVT.

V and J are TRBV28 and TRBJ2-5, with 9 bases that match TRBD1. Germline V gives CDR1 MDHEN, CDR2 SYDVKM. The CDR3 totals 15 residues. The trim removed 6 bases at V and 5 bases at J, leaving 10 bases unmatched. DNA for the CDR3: TGTGCCAGCAGCCCAAACTCCGACAGGGGGGAGACCCAGTACTTC. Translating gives CASSPNSDRGETQYF.

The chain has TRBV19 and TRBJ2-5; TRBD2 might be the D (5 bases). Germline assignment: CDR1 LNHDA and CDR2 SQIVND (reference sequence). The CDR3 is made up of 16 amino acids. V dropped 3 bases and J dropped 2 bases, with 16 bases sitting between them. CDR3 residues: CASSIGGLVRQETQYF. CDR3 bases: TGTGCCAGTAGTATCGGAGGCCTAGTAAGGCAAGAGACCCAGTACTTC.

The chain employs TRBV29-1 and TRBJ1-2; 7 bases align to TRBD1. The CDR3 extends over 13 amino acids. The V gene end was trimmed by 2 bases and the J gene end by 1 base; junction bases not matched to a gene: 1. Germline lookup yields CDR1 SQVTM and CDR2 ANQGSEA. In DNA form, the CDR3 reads TGCAGCGTTGAACAGGGGGGTAACTATGGCTACACCTTC. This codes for CSVEQGGNYGYTF.

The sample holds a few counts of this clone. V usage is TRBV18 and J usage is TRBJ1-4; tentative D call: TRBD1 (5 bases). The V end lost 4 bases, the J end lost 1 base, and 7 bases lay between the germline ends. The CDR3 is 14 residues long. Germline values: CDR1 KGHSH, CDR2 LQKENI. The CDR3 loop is CASSQDRTNEKLFF. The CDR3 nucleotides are TGTGCCAGCTCACAAGACAGAACTAATGAAAAACTGTTTTTT.

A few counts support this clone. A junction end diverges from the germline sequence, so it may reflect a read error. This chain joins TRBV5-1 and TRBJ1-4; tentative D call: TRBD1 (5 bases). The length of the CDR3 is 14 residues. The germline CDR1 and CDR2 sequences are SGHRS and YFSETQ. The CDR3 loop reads CASSLGEPTGEMRF. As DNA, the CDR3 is TGCGCCAGCAGCTTGGGGGAACCGACGGGGGAAATGAGATTT.

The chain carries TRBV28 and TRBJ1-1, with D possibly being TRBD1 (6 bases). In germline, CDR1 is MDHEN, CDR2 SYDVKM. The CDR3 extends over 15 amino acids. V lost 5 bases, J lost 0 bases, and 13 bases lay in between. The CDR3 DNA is TGTGCCAGCAGTACCTGGAACAGGGTGAACACTGAAGCTTTCTTT. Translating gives CASSTWNRVNTEAFF. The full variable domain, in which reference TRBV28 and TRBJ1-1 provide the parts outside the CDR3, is DVKVTQSSRYLVKRTGEKVFLECVQDMDHENMFWYRQDPGLGLRLIYFSYDVKMKEKGDIPEGYSVSREKKERFSLILESASTNQTSMYLCASSTWNRVNTEAFFGQGTRLTVV.

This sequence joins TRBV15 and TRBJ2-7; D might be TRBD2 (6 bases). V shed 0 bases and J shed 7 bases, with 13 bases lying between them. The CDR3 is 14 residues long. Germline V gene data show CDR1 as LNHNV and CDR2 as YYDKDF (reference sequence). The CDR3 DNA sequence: TGTGCCACCAGCAGAGATAAAGGGGCGGGGGAGCAGTACTTC. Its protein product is CATSRDKGAGEQYF.

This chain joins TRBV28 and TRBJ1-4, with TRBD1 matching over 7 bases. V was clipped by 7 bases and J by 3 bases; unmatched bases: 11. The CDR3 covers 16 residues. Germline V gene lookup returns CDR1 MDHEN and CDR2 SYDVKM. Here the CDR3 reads CASKTGQTKPNEKLFF. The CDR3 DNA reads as TGTGCCAGCAAAACGGGACAGACTAAACCTAATGAAAAACTGTTTTTT.

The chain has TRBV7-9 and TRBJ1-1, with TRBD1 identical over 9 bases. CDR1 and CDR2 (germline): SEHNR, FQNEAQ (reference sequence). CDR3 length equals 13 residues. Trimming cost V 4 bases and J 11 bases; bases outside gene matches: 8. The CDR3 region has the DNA TGTGCCAGCAGCTGGGGACAGGGCGAGGAGGCTTTCTTT. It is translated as CASSWGQGEEAFF.

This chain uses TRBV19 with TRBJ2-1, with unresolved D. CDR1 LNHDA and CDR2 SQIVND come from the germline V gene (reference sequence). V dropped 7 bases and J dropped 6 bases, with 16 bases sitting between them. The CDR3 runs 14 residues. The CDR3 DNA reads TGTGCCAGTACCGCCAGGAACTTGGGCAATGAGCAGTTCTTC. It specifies CASTARNLGNEQFF. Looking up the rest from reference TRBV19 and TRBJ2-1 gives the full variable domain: DGGITQSPKYLFRKEGQNVTLSCEQNLNHDAMYWYRQDPGQGLRLIYYSQIVNDFQKGDIAEGYSVSREKKESFPLTVTSAQKNPTAFYLCASTARNLGNEQFFGPGTRLTVL.

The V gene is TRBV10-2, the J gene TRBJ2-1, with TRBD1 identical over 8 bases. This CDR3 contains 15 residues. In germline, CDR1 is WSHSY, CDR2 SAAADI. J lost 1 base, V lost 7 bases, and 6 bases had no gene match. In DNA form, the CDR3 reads TGCGCCAGCACCCCTGACAGGGGTTCCTACAATGAGCAGTTCTTC. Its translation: CASTPDRGSYNEQFF.

CDR3 in DNA: TGTGCCAGCACGAACCCCCGCGGGAGGGCCTTAAATGAGCAGTTCTTC. This sequence encodes CASTNPRGRALNEQFF. The chain carries TRBV25-1 and TRBJ2-1, with TRBD2 matching over 9 bases. There are 16 residues in the CDR3. The germline CDR1 and CDR2 sequences are MGHDK and SYGVNS. With V trimmed by 7 bases and J by 7 bases, 14 bases remained unmatched.

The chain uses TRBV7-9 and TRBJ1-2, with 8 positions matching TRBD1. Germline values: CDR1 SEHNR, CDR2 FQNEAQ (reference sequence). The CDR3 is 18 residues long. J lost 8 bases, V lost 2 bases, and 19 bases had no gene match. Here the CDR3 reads CASSLSWWPGGGFRGYTF. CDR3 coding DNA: TGTGCCAGCAGCTTATCGTGGTGGCCAGGGGGCGGTTTTCGGGGCTACACCTTC. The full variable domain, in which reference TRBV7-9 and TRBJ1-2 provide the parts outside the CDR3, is DTGVSQNPRHKITKRGQNVTFRCDPISEHNRLYWYRQTLGQGPEFLTYFQNEAQLEKSRLLSDRFSAERPKGSFSTLEIQRTEQGDSAMYLCASSLSWWPGGGFRGYTFGSGTRLTVV.

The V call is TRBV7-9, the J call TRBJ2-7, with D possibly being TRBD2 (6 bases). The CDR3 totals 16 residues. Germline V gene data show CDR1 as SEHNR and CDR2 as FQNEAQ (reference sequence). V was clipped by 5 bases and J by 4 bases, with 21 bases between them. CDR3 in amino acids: CASSRGRDGRTYEQYF. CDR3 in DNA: TGTGCCAGCAGCCGAGGGCGGGATGGGAGAACGTACGAGCAGTACTTC.

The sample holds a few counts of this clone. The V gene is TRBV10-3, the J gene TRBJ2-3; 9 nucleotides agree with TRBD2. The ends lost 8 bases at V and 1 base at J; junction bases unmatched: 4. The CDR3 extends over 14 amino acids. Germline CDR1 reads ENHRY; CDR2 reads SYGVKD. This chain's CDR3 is CAIEAGGGTDTQYF. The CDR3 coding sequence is TGTGCCATCGAGGCGGGAGGGGGCACAGATACGCAGTATTTT.

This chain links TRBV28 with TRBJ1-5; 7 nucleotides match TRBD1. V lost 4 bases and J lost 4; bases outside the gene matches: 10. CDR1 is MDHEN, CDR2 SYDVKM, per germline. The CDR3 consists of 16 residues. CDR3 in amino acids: CASSSGGGQVNQPQHF. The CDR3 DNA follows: TGTGCCAGCAGTTCCGGCGGTGGACAGGTTAATCAGCCCCAGCATTTT.

The CDR3 here is CASNSRVQETQYF. As DNA, the CDR3 is TGTGCCAGCAATTCACGGGTACAAGAGACCCAGTACTTC. The V call is TRBV2, the J call TRBJ2-5; D gene uncertain. CDR1 and CDR2 from the germline V gene are SNHLY and FYNNEI. This CDR3 comprises 13 residues. V lost 7 bases to trimming and J lost 2 bases, with 11 bases between them.

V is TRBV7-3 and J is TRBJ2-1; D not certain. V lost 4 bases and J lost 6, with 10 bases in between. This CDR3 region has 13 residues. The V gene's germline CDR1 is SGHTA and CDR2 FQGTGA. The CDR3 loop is CASSSLNGNEQFF. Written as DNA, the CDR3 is TGTGCCAGCAGCTCCCTCAACGGCAATGAGCAGTTCTTC.